The 25 T cell receptor beta chains below all came from one sample that was sequenced in a study of vaccination effects on CD4 cells after COVID-19. Repertoires were generated with immunoSEQ multiplex PCR, while TCRdb's copy carries only in-frame clones and drops some. The sample has 45,000 to 60,000 clones, 70% seen once. Their recognized antigens are unknown. Isolation of CD4+ T cells took place after 10 days of culture. Each participant received a vaccine that was either BNT162b2 or mRNA-1273, given as two doses. The sample consisted of CD4+ T cells from PBMCs cultured without peptide, taken after COVID-19 vaccination. The receptors stem from a human donor who received a COVID-19 vaccine.

This chain connects TRBV28 to TRBJ2-7; 7 positions agree with TRBD2. CDR3 length: 15 residues. Germline CDR1 MDHEN, CDR2 SYDVKM. V was pared by 7 bases and J by 1 base, with 10 bases of the junction left unmatched. CDR3 in amino acids: CASIPSTSSSYEQYF. The CDR3 region has the DNA TGTGCCAGCATCCCATCGACTAGCTCATCCTACGAGCAGTACTTC.

CDR3 nucleotide sequence: TGTGCCAGCAGCTTAGGACAGTACAATGAGCAGTTCTTC. Amino acid sequence: CASSLGQYNEQFF. The V and J genes are TRBV11-2 and TRBJ2-1; TRBD1 is a possible D gene (5 bases). This CDR3 is built from 13 residues. V lost 1 base, J lost 4 bases, and 5 bases lay in between. Germline assignment: CDR1 SGHAT and CDR2 FQNNGV.

V is TRBV23-1 and J is TRBJ1-2, with 9 bases lining up with TRBD1. TRBV23-1 is placed among ORFs of uncertain function. J gave up 4 bases and V 4 bases, and 13 bases lay outside the gene matches. The CDR3 runs to 17 residues. The CDR3 DNA is TGCGCCAGCAGTCCATGCAAATCTGGGACAGGGTGCTATGGCTACACCTTC. As protein: CASSPCKSGTGCYGYTF.

This clone was seen only a few times. The rearrangement uses TRBV28 and TRBJ2-7; 8 positions agree with TRBD1. The junction had 4 bases not matched to a gene; V was cut back by 4 bases and J by 2 bases. The CDR3 spans 14 residues. Germline V CDR1 and CDR2: MDHEN, SYDVKM. DNA for the CDR3: TGTGCCAGCAGTTCCGGGACAGGAGCCTACGAGCAGTACTTC. As protein: CASSSGTGAYEQYF.

The chain is built from TRBV5-6 and TRBJ2-5; D is uncertain. This CDR3 has 11 residues. Between the trimmed V and J ends, which lost 0 bases and 3 bases, there was a span of 0 bases. Per the germline V gene, CDR1 is SGHDT and CDR2 is YYEEEE. The CDR3 sequence: CASSLEETQYF. CDR3 nucleotide sequence: TGTGCCAGCAGCTTGGAAGAGACCCAGTACTTC.

This chain links TRBV5-1 with TRBJ1-1; tentative D call: TRBD1 (5 bases). The CDR3 is 14 amino acids. CDR1 is SGHRS, CDR2 YFSETQ, per germline. Trimming shortened V by 3 bases and J by 6 bases, and 15 bases separated the two germline ends. The CDR3 DNA is TGCGCCAGCAGCTCTGGGACCTCGGTTCCTGAAGCTTTCTTT. Protein: CASSSGTSVPEAFF.

CDR3 sequence: CASSRDRANSPLHF. In nucleotides, the CDR3 is TGTGCCAGCAGTAGAGACAGGGCAAATTCACCCCTCCACTTT. This sequence joins TRBV6-5 and TRBJ1-6, with 7 bases identical to TRBD1. The V segment lost 5 bases and the J segment 7 bases; nucleotides outside the gene matches: 5. Germline V gene sequence: CDR1 MNHEY, CDR2 SVGAGI. This CDR3 spans 14 amino acids.

This clone was counted between two and nine times. The gene calls are TRBV7-6 and TRBJ1-1; D is perhaps TRBD1 (5 bases). Germline CDR1 is SGHVS and CDR2 is FNYEAQ. V was cut by 5 bases and J by 1 base, with 11 bases left in between. The CDR3 contains 14 residues. The CDR3 region is CASSQTTENTEAFF. The CDR3 bases are TGTGCCAGCAGCCAAACGACAGAGAACACTGAAGCTTTCTTT.

This sequence joins TRBV2 and TRBJ2-2; 9 bases line up with TRBD1. J gave up 6 bases and V 7 bases, and 3 bases lay outside the gene matches. The CDR3 covers 13 residues. The V gene's germline CDR1 is SNHLY and CDR2 FYNNEI. The CDR3 region has the DNA TGTGCCAGCACCGGACAGGGGCCCGGGGAGCTGTTTTTT. Translated, it gives CASTGQGPGELFF.

The sample holds many counts of this clone. The J gene is TRBJ2-7, the V gene TRBV20-1, with TRBD2 matching 8 bases. With 4 bases clipped from V and 4 bases from J, the junction kept 9 bases outside the gene matches. This CDR3 comprises 14 residues. Germline CDR1 and CDR2: DFQATT and SNEGSKA (reference sequence). The CDR3 protein is CSANDIAGRYEQYF. CDR3 nucleotides: TGCAGTGCTAATGATATAGCGGGGAGATACGAGCAGTACTTC.

The rearrangement links TRBV5-1 to TRBJ1-2; D remains ambiguous. V dropped 0 bases and J dropped 8 bases, with 8 bases sitting between them. Germline loops: CDR1 SGHRS, CDR2 YFSETQ. The CDR3 contains 12 residues. The CDR3 reads CASSLGTGGYTF. The CDR3 DNA sequence: TGCGCCAGCAGCTTGGGGACGGGAGGCTACACCTTC.

This chain connects TRBV24-1 to TRBJ1-2; 8 nucleotides line up with TRBD1. The CDR3 consists of 15 residues. The junction had 9 bases not matched to a gene; V was cut back by 3 bases and J by 7 bases. Germline assignment: CDR1 KGHDR and CDR2 SFDVKD. CDR3 coding DNA: TGTGCCACCAGTGATCCGGGACAGGCGGCTTCTGGCTACACCTTC. Encoded protein: CATSDPGQAASGYTF.

This clone was found once. This chain uses TRBV19 with TRBJ1-2; perhaps TRBD1 as D (5 bases). V lost 6 bases to trimming and J lost 5 bases, with 16 bases between them. This CDR3 spans 14 amino acids. Germline V gene data show CDR1 as LNHDA and CDR2 as SQIVND (reference sequence). DNA for the CDR3: TGTGCCAGTAGCACAACGGGACTGCCGTATGGCTACACCTTC. Translated, it gives CASSTTGLPYGYTF.

The rearrangement joins TRBV18 to TRBJ1-2, with D perhaps TRBD1 (6 bases). V was cut by 3 bases and J by 3 bases, with 11 bases left in between. Per germline, CDR1 KGHSH and CDR2 LQKENI. The CDR3 runs 14 residues. CDR3 bases: TGTGCCAGCTCACCGGACAGAACCTACTATGGCTACACCTTC. This gives the protein CASSPDRTYYGYTF. The full variable domain, completed using reference TRBV18 and TRBJ1-2, is NAGVMQNPRHLVRRRGQEARLRCSPMKGHSHVYWYRQLPEEGLKFMVYLQKENIIDESGMPKERFSAEFPKEGPSILRIQQVVRGDSAAYFCASSPDRTYYGYTFGSGTRLTVV.

This clone came up once. The CDR3 DNA is TGCAGCGTCTTAGCGGGATTGGCCAAAAACATTCAGTACTTC. Residues: CSVLAGLAKNIQYF. V gene TRBV29-1 combines with J gene TRBJ2-4; 8 bases map to TRBD2. From germline, CDR1 is SQVTM and CDR2 ANQGSEA. V lost 6 bases and J lost 1; bases outside the gene matches: 5. CDR3 length: 14 residues.

The chain uses TRBV19 and TRBJ2-7; TRBD2 might be the D (6 bases). Trimming removed 5 bases from V and 2 bases from J, with 16 bases in between. This CDR3 has 15 residues. CDR1 is LNHDA and CDR2 is SQIVND in the germline V gene (reference sequence). CDR3: CASSSGTEPPYEQYF. CDR3 in DNA: TGTGCCAGTAGTTCCGGGACTGAACCCCCCTACGAGCAGTACTTC.

This clone occurred a few times. CDR3 in amino acids: CSASSNNSPLHF. CDR3 bases: TGCAGTGCTAGTAGTAATAATTCACCCCTCCACTTT. The gene calls are TRBV20-1 and TRBJ1-6; D uncertain. The CDR3 runs to 12 residues. Germline V lookup: CDR1 DFQATT, CDR2 SNEGSKA (reference sequence). Trimming removed 3 bases at V and 5 bases at J, with 5 bases between.

In DNA form, the CDR3 reads TGTGCCTGGAGTGAGGCGGCCGGGGGTGAGACCCAGTACTTC. This sequence encodes CAWSEAAGGETQYF. This chain links TRBV30 with TRBJ2-5, with D possibly TRBD2 on 6 matching bases. The CDR3 consists of 14 residues. The V gene's germline CDR1 is GTSNPN and CDR2 SVGIG (reference sequence). Between the trimmed V and J ends, which lost 1 base and 5 bases, there was a span of 14 bases.

This clone has just a few counts. This chain connects TRBV6-5 to TRBJ2-3; tentative D call: TRBD2 (6 bases). The CDR3 is 14 amino acids. CDR1 and CDR2 from the germline V gene are MNHEY and SVGAGI. Trimming took 7 bases from V and 2 from J, leaving 13 bases between them. The CDR3 region has the DNA TGTGCCAGCAAGACGGGACTTTTCACAGATACGCAGTATTTT. It yields the protein CASKTGLFTDTQYF.

The V gene is TRBV11-3, the J gene TRBJ1-1; D is perhaps TRBD1 (5 bases). The V gene's germline CDR1 is SGHNT and CDR2 YENEEA. V gave up 4 bases and J gave up 5 bases, with 14 bases separating them. The CDR3 contains 14 residues. The CDR3: CASSSNQGQTEAFF. The CDR3 DNA follows: TGTGCCAGCAGCTCAAACCAGGGCCAAACTGAAGCTTTCTTT.

This clone is a singleton in its sample. The chain couples TRBV3-1 (or the pseudogene TRBV3-2) to TRBJ2-7, with D possibly matching TRBD2 (6 bases). V gave up 0 bases and J gave up 2 bases, with 8 bases separating them. CDR3 length equals 14 residues. Looked up from germline, CDR1 is LGHDT and CDR2 is YNNKEL (reference sequence). CDR3 region: CASSQDPGAYEQYF. CDR3 nucleotides: TGTGCCAGCAGCCAAGATCCGGGGGCCTACGAGCAGTACTTC.

This sequence joins TRBV6-5 and TRBJ1-1; weak D call: TRBD1 (5 bases). V gave up 5 bases and J gave up 10 bases, with 20 bases separating them. Germline V gene data show CDR1 as MNHEY and CDR2 as SVGAGI. This CDR3 is 14 amino acids long. The CDR3 DNA is TGTGCCAGCAGTACCCGGGGCAGCCGGGACTCAGCTTTCTTT. Translated, it gives CASSTRGSRDSAFF.

V and J are TRBV7-6 and TRBJ2-1; D is perhaps TRBD2 (6 bases). The CDR3 contains 18 residues. The germline V gene encodes CDR1 SGHVS and CDR2 FNYEAQ. Deletions cut 5 bases from V and 4 bases from J, with 24 bases between. CDR3 nucleotide sequence: TGTGCCAGCAGCAACCTTAGCGGTTTCTCCTTCCAATACAATGAGCAGTTCTTC. It yields the protein CASSNLSGFSFQYNEQFF.

This clone was detected a few times. The chain recombines TRBV6-5 with TRBJ1-1; unclear D gene. V lost 5 bases, J lost 4 bases, and 11 bases lay in between. The germline CDR1 and CDR2 sequences are MNHEY and SVGAGI. The CDR3 length is 13 residues. The CDR3, as DNA: TGTGCCAGCAGTCCCGGGGAGGTCACTGAAGCTTTCTTT. This encodes CASSPGEVTEAFF.

The V and J genes are TRBV18 and TRBJ2-5, with D perhaps TRBD2 (6 bases). This CDR3 is built from 14 residues. In germline, CDR1 is KGHSH, CDR2 LQKENI. V was pared by 3 bases and J by 2 bases, with 10 bases between. The DNA of the CDR3 is TGTGCCAGCTCACCCCCGGGACTTCAAGAGACCCAGTACTTC. It yields the protein CASSPPGLQETQYF.